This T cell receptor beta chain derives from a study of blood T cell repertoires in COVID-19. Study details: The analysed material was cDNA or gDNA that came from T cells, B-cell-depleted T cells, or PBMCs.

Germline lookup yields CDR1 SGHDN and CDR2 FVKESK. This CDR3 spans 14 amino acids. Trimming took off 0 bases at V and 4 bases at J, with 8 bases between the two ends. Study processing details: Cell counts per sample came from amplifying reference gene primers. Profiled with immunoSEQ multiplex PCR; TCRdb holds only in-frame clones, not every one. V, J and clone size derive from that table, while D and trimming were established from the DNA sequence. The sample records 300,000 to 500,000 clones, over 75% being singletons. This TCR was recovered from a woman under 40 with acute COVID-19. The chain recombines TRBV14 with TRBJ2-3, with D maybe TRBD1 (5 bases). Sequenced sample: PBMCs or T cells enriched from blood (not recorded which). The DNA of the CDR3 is TGTGCCAGCAGCCAAGAAAAGGGGCCAGATACGCAGTATTTT. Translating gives CASSQEKGPDTQYF.